This T cell receptor (beta chain) was obtained from a study of shared clonotypes between healthy human individuals. Study results and caveats: Only blood was sampled, and tissue TCR repertoires likely differ from blood ones. Estimated clonotype richness was generally higher in naive than memory subsets.

Investigators divided CD4+ cells into CD45RA+ naive and CD45RA-negative memory subsets. Each cell subset's genomic DNA was divided evenly among several immunoSEQ plates. The method was immunoSEQ multiplex PCR; TCRdb's version includes in-frame clones alone and lacks a portion of them. The sample records roughly 680,000 clones, roughly 72% being singletons. About this clone: The antigen remains undetermined.

The CDR3 has 14 amino acids. The germline gives CDR1 SGHDT, CDR2 YYEEEE. V dropped 1 base and J dropped 5 bases, with 11 bases sitting between them. This receptor was taken from a woman under 40 in good health. The gene calls are TRBV5-6 and TRBJ2-3; D possibly corresponds to TRBD2 (6 bases). Sequences were obtained from memory CD4+ T cells sorted from blood. The subset was: CD45RA-negative fraction. DNA for the CDR3: TGTGCCAGCAGCTTGAGGTCCGGGGGAGATACGCAGTATTTT. It encodes CASSLRSGGDTQYF. The full variable domain, completed using reference TRBV5-6 and TRBJ2-3, is DAGVTQSPTHLIKTRGQQVTLRCSPKSGHDTVSWYQQALGQGPQFIFQYYEEEERQRGNFPDRFSGHQFPNYSSELNVNALLLGDSALYLCASSLRSGGDTQYFGPGTRLTVL.